A single sample gave rise to the 26 T cell receptor beta chains below, sequenced in a study of control samples from healthy donors and cancer patients. The data were produced by immunoSEQ multiplex PCR, yet TCRdb's version contains in-frame clones alone and is incomplete. This sample yields fewer than 200,000 clones, of which approximately 94% are seen a single time; 1.4% belongs to the top ten. Sequencing was performed on blood. The receptors come from a young man in good health.

The rearrangement uses TRBV18 and TRBJ2-5; 8 nucleotides agree with TRBD1. V shed 4 bases, J shed 3 bases, and the junction held 7 bases outside the gene matches. Germline V gene lookup returns CDR1 KGHSH and CDR2 LQKENI. This CDR3 is 15 amino acids long. CDR3 protein: CASSLIGTGEETQYF. CDR3 sequence (DNA): TGTGCCAGCTCACTGATCGGGACAGGCGAAGAGACCCAGTACTTC.

The V gene is TRBV12-3 or TRBV12-4, the J gene TRBJ1-1; weak D call: TRBD1 (6 bases). Trimming cost V 5 bases and J 7 bases, with 14 bases left between them. There are 13 residues in the CDR3. The CDR3: CASSEIDRHEAFF. The DNA of the CDR3 is TGTGCCAGCAGTGAAATCGACAGGCATGAAGCTTTCTTT.

CDR3 DNA: TGTGCCAGCAGGGACAGGGGAGGTGAAAAACTGTTTTTT. It yields the protein CASRDRGGEKLFF. The V call is TRBV28, the J call TRBJ1-4; 9 bases map to TRBD1. Germline CDR1 and CDR2: MDHEN and SYDVKM. There are 13 residues in the CDR3. V shed 6 bases and J 7 bases; nucleotides not matched to a gene: 3.

The rearrangement links TRBV6-5 to TRBJ2-1; 9 nucleotides line up with TRBD2. The germline CDR1 and CDR2 sequences are MNHEY and SVGAGI. The CDR3 has 15 residues. V gave up 5 bases and J gave up 7 bases; unmatched junction bases: 9. CDR3 coding DNA: TGTGCCAGCAGTACCGACAGGCGGGGGGGGAATGAGCAGTTCTTC. It encodes CASSTDRRGGNEQFF.

J is TRBJ1-1 and V is TRBV5-1, with D tentatively TRBD1 (5 bases). The germline V gene encodes CDR1 SGHRS and CDR2 YFSETQ. This CDR3 region has 14 residues. Trimming took 4 bases from V and 1 from J, leaving 11 bases between them. In DNA, the CDR3 is TGCGCCAGCAGCCATACAGGTCCGAACACTGAAGCTTTCTTT. The encoded protein is CASSHTGPNTEAFF.

Notes on this clone: Other nucleotide sequences from this sample produce the same CDR3. The chain has TRBV12-3 or TRBV12-4 and TRBJ2-5, with unresolved D. Between the trimmed V and J ends, which lost 4 bases and 2 bases, there was a span of 2 bases. The CDR3 contains 11 residues. CDR3 sequence: CASSSQETQYF. The CDR3 DNA sequence: TGTGCCAGCAGTTCGCAAGAGACCCAGTACTTC.

The rearrangement links TRBV27 to TRBJ2-6; D is perhaps TRBD1 or TRBD2 (6 bases each). With 7 bases removed from V and 3 bases from J, the gap between germline ends came to 16 bases. Germline V gene sequence: CDR1 MNHEY, CDR2 SMNVEV (reference sequence). The CDR3 length is 16 residues. DNA for the CDR3: TGTGCCAGCACCCCGGTGGGGGGCGGTGGGGCCAACGTCCTGACTTTC. It translates to CASTPVGGGGANVLTF.

The V gene is TRBV7-9, the J gene TRBJ2-7, with D possibly called TRBD1 or TRBD2 (6 bases each). The CDR3 has 14 residues. Looked up from germline, CDR1 is SEHNR and CDR2 is FQNEAQ (reference sequence). The V and J ends lost 4 bases and 1 base respectively, with 11 bases between them. The CDR3 bases are TGTGCCAGCAGCTATACAGGGAGGTCCTACGAGCAGTACTTC. Protein sequence: CASSYTGRSYEQYF.

The chain joins TRBV27 to TRBJ1-3; D perhaps matches TRBD1 (5 bases). Germline CDR1 reads MNHEY; CDR2 reads SMNVEV (reference sequence). Trimming stripped 6 bases from V and 0 bases from J, with 15 bases between. This CDR3 has 16 amino acids. The CDR3 is CASRASDSFSGNTIYF. As DNA, the CDR3 is TGTGCCAGCAGGGCCTCCGACAGTTTCTCTGGAAACACCATATATTTT.

This chain connects TRBV6-1 to TRBJ2-5; TRBD1 matches at 8 bases. The J segment lost 3 bases and the V segment lost 4 bases, leaving 13 bases of the junction unmatched. CDR3 size: 17 residues. CDR1 MNHNS and CDR2 SASEGT come from the germline V gene. The CDR3 sequence is CASSVQAGTGGKETQYF. DNA for the CDR3: TGTGCCAGCAGTGTTCAAGCCGGGACAGGAGGAAAAGAGACCCAGTACTTC.

This clone was seen a single time. The chain has TRBV27 and TRBJ1-1, with D maybe TRBD1 (5 bases). Trimming took off 3 bases at V and 0 bases at J, with 8 bases between the two ends. The V gene's germline CDR1 is MNHEY and CDR2 SMNVEV (reference sequence). This CDR3 spans 14 amino acids. CDR3 nucleotides: TGTGCCAGCAGTTTGACAGCCATGAACACTGAAGCTTTCTTT. It translates to CASSLTAMNTEAFF.

This chain connects TRBV18 to TRBJ1-3; unclear D gene. V lost 2 bases and J 2 bases, leaving 7 bases between the germline ends. CDR3 length: 14 residues. Germline CDR1 KGHSH, CDR2 LQKENI. In DNA form, the CDR3 reads TGTGCCAGCTCACCAGGGAGTCCTGGAAACACCATATATTTT. It yields the protein CASSPGSPGNTIYF.

J is TRBJ1-1 and V is TRBV14; 9 nucleotides match TRBD1. Germline-derived CDR1 and CDR2 are SGHDN and FVKESK. J was trimmed by 8 bases and V by 4 bases; bases with no gene match: 8. The CDR3 sequence is 14 residues long. The DNA for the CDR3 is TGTGCCAGCAGCCTTGGAGGGGGGACAGGGGAAGCTTTCTTT. Protein product: CASSLGGGTGEAFF. The full variable domain, completed using reference TRBV14 and TRBJ1-1, is EAGVTQFPSHSVIEKGQTVTLRCDPISGHDNLYWYRRVMGKEIKFLLHFVKESKQDESGMPNNRFLAERTGGTYSTLKVQPAELEDSGVYFCASSLGGGTGEAFFGQGTRLTVV.

The CDR3 bases are TGTGCCAGTACGCACAGGGGGCAAATCACTGAAGCTTTCTTT. As protein: CASTHRGQITEAFF. The gene calls are TRBV19 and TRBJ1-1, with 9 positions matching TRBD1. Per germline, CDR1 LNHDA and CDR2 SQIVND (reference sequence). V lost 7 bases, J lost 4 bases, and 7 bases stayed unmatched. CDR3 length: 14 amino acids.

This clone was detected only once. V is TRBV7-2 and J is TRBJ2-6, with D possibly being TRBD1 or TRBD2 (5 bases each). CDR1 is SGHTA, CDR2 FQGNSA, per germline. The CDR3 is made up of 15 amino acids. V was cut by 3 bases and J by 0 bases, with 6 bases left in between. The CDR3 DNA reads TGTGCCAGCAGCTTTGGGGGCTCTGGGGCCAACGTCCTGACTTTC. Amino acids: CASSFGGSGANVLTF. The full variable domain, in which reference TRBV7-2 and TRBJ2-6 provide the parts outside the CDR3, is GAGVSQSPSNKVTEKGKDVELRCDPISGHTALYWYRQSLGQGLEFLIYFQGNSAPDKSGLPSDRFSAERTGGSVSTLTIQRTQQEDSAVYLCASSFGGSGANVLTFGAGSRLTVL.

Worth noting for this clone: The identical CDR3 is also encoded by other nucleotide sequences in the sample. The genes are TRBV20-1 and TRBJ1-2; D is ambiguous. V was shortened by 5 bases and J by 0 bases, with 4 bases between the two germline ends. This CDR3 has 11 residues. The germline gives CDR1 DFQATT, CDR2 SNEGSKA (reference sequence). DNA for the CDR3: TGCAGTGCTGGAACTAACTATGGCTACACCTTC. Its protein is CSAGTNYGYTF.

The chain links TRBV25-1 to TRBJ1-6; D not resolved. V was shortened by 9 bases and J by 5 bases, with 11 bases between the two germline ends. CDR3 length equals 13 residues. Germline V CDR1 and CDR2: MGHDK, SYGVNS. CDR3 nucleotide sequence: TGTGCCAGTAAAAGGACGGATAATTCACCCCTCCACTTT. This codes for CASKRTDNSPLHF.

The chain combines TRBV27 with TRBJ1-1; D possibly corresponds to TRBD1 (5 bases). Germline V gene sequence: CDR1 MNHEY, CDR2 SMNVEV (reference sequence). This CDR3 comprises 14 residues. V was cut by 0 bases and J by 5 bases, with 10 bases left in between. In DNA, the CDR3 is TGTGCCAGCAGTTTATCTCCGGGGCTTACTGAAGCTTTCTTT. It encodes CASSLSPGLTEAFF.

The chain employs TRBV5-4 and TRBJ2-1; tentatively, D is TRBD2 (6 bases). Trimming shortened V by 4 bases and J by 0 bases, and 11 bases separated the two germline ends. Germline-derived CDR1 and CDR2 are SGHNT and YYREEE (reference sequence). CDR3 length equals 15 residues. The DNA for the CDR3 is TGTGCCAGCAGCAGAGGACTAAACTCCTACAATGAGCAGTTCTTC. Translating gives CASSRGLNSYNEQFF. Filled out from reference TRBV5-4 and TRBJ2-1, the complete variable domain reads ETGVTQSPTHLIKTRGQQVTLRCSSQSGHNTVSWYQQALGQGPQFIFQYYREEENGRGNFPPRFSGLQFPNYSSELNVNALELDDSALYLCASSRGLNSYNEQFFGPGTRLTVL.

The rearrangement uses TRBV24-1 and TRBJ2-3; the D is unclear. The CDR3 has 14 amino acids. V lost 5 bases and J 5 bases, leaving 13 bases between the germline ends. Germline V CDR1 and CDR2: KGHDR, SFDVKD. The CDR3 protein is CATSVTSYEDTQYF. CDR3 coding DNA: TGTGCCACCAGTGTTACATCCTACGAAGATACGCAGTATTTT.

The rearrangement links TRBV7-2 to TRBJ1-1, with no clear D. Germline V gene data show CDR1 as SGHTA and CDR2 as FQGNSA. V shed 6 bases and J shed 2 bases, with 13 bases lying between them. CDR3 length equals 14 residues. CDR3 DNA: TGTGCCAGCAGTAAGACGGGCGTTAACACTGAAGCTTTCTTT. Translated, it gives CASSKTGVNTEAFF.

The chain carries TRBV3-1 (or the pseudogene TRBV3-2) and TRBJ1-1; D perhaps matches TRBD1 (6 bases). V dropped 2 bases and J dropped 1 base, with 17 bases sitting between them. Germline V CDR1 and CDR2: LGHDT, YNNKEL (reference sequence). The CDR3 runs to 17 residues. CDR3 protein: CASSQYATGRRNTEAFF. DNA of the CDR3: TGTGCCAGCAGCCAATACGCAACAGGGAGGCGGAACACTGAAGCTTTCTTT.

The V call is TRBV18, the J call TRBJ1-5; D is ambiguous. V lost 0 bases to trimming and J lost 3 bases, with 12 bases between them. Germline V gene sequence: CDR1 KGHSH, CDR2 LQKENI. This CDR3 spans 16 amino acids. The CDR3 DNA reads TGTGCCAGCTCACCACCAGGGTTGGGGATCAATCAGCCCCAGCATTTT. It encodes CASSPPGLGINQPQHF.

V gene TRBV6-2 or TRBV6-3 combines with J gene TRBJ1-6; the D gene is possibly TRBD1 (5 bases). Trimming pared 6 bases from V and 7 bases from J, leaving 13 bases between. CDR1 MNHEY and CDR2 SVGEGT come from the germline V gene. The CDR3 has 14 amino acids. The CDR3 spells CASSHGQGNSPLHF. The CDR3 DNA reads as TGTGCCAGCAGCCACGGCCAGGGAAATTCACCCCTCCACTTT.

The gene calls are TRBV2 and TRBJ1-5; TRBD1 aligns across 10 bases. This CDR3 contains 13 residues. Germline CDR1 reads SNHLY; CDR2 reads FYNNEI. V dropped 7 bases and J dropped 5; count of bases not matched to a gene: 2. The CDR3 coding sequence is TGTGCCAGCAATGACAGGGGGCATCAGCCCCAGCATTTT. Protein product: CASNDRGHQPQHF.

V is TRBV4-2 and J is TRBJ2-7, with 9 positions matching TRBD1. This CDR3 region has 16 residues. Germline CDR1 LGHNA, CDR2 YNFKEQ. V dropped 3 bases and J dropped 3; count of bases not matched to a gene: 9. CDR3 region: CASSQAITGGNYEQYF. CDR3 DNA sequence: TGTGCCAGCAGCCAGGCAATTACAGGGGGCAACTACGAGCAGTACTTC.